What follows are 4 T cell receptor beta chains derived from one specimen sequenced in a study of T cell clones after liver transplantation. Generated by immunoSEQ multiplex PCR, the TCRdb table keeps only in-frame clones and is missing some. The top ten clones hold under 2.5% of a sample with some 80,000 clones, 84% of them seen once. This material consisted of CD4+ T cells from blood, taken less than 50 months after liver transplant. The source is a human patient who received a liver transplant. Some T cells may be supplied by the graft donor.

The chain links TRBV5-1 to TRBJ2-5; D gene unclear. The DNA end lines up better with TRBJ2-7; the J call may be wrong. Per the germline V gene, CDR1 is SGHRS and CDR2 is YFSETQ. This CDR3 has 15 residues. The CDR3 DNA reads as TGCGCCAGCAGCCCTGGACCCGCTAGCTCCTACGAGCAGTACTTC. Its protein product is CASSPGPASSYEQYF.

This clone was recorded once. The genes are TRBV7-9 and TRBJ2-3, with no clear D. The CDR3 spans 14 residues. Germline assignment: CDR1 SEHNR and CDR2 FQNEAQ (reference sequence). Trimming pared 3 bases from V and 5 bases from J, leaving 12 bases between. DNA of the CDR3: TGTGCCAGCAGCTTTCGAGGATCTCAAGATACGCAGTATTTT. Encoded protein: CASSFRGSQDTQYF.

The gene calls are TRBV4-1 and TRBJ1-5; possible D gene TRBD1, 5 bases. Deletions cut 0 bases from V and 6 bases from J, with 15 bases between. Germline V gene sequence: CDR1 MGHRA, CDR2 YSYEKL. The CDR3 is 16 amino acids. The CDR3 coding sequence is TGCGCCAGCAGCCAAGATACCGGGGCTTTGGGTCAGCCCCAGCATTTT. It encodes CASSQDTGALGQPQHF.

V usage is TRBV6-5 and J usage is TRBJ1-2; D is undetermined. CDR3 size: 12 residues. The germline CDR1 and CDR2 sequences are MNHEY and SVGAGI. The V end lost 4 bases, the J end lost 4 bases, and 7 bases lay between the germline ends. The CDR3 sequence: CASSSRIYGYTF. CDR3 sequence (DNA): TGTGCCAGCAGTTCACGGATCTATGGCTACACCTTC.